Listed below are T cell receptor beta chains from one sample, sequenced in a study of neurological immune-mediated disorders. TCRdb called the 5' RACE reads again in MiXCR, with one record for every CDR3 protein. The table has some 87,000 distinct CDR3 sequences, about 12% seen once; the top ten hold approximately 5%. Sequencing was carried out using PBMCs. The origin of the receptors is a female donor with HTLV-1-associated myelopathy (HAM/TSP). The CDR3 runs from the conserved cysteine through the conserved F or W. Each record gives: V gene, J gene, CDR3 protein.

v_call: TRBV5-5; j_call: TRBJ1-5; cdr3_aa: CASSLYHQAQPQHF
v_call: TRBV6-1; j_call: TRBJ2-2; cdr3_aa: CASSEPPISKSVSGELFF
v_call: TRBV12-5; j_call: TRBJ2-6; cdr3_aa: CASGPGTALSSGANVLTF
v_call: TRBV5-1; j_call: TRBJ2-1; cdr3_aa: CASSSEGGSYNEQFF
v_call: TRBV20-1; j_call: TRBJ1-6; cdr3_aa: CSARSGPSYNSPLHF
v_call: TRBV5-1; j_call: TRBJ2-1; cdr3_aa: CASSREPAGGLGEQFF
v_call: TRBV6-2/TRBV6-3; j_call: TRBJ2-1; cdr3_aa: CASGVSYNEQFF
v_call: TRBV5-1; j_call: TRBJ1-1; cdr3_aa: CASSFEVSAEAFF
v_call: TRBV3-1; j_call: TRBJ2-6; cdr3_aa: CASNQASGANVLTF
v_call: TRBV20-1; j_call: TRBJ2-7; cdr3_aa: CSAAVADRGFGEQYF
v_call: TRBV7-8; j_call: TRBJ2-3; cdr3_aa: CASSPGLAGGLDTQYF
v_call: TRBV3-1; j_call: TRBJ1-6; cdr3_aa: CASSQDRGNSPLHF
v_call: TRBV11-2; j_call: TRBJ1-6; cdr3_aa: CASSLGGRGRNSPLHF
v_call: TRBV29-1; j_call: TRBJ2-7; cdr3_aa: CSVRDRAAEQYF
v_call: TRBV12-5; j_call: TRBJ2-7; cdr3_aa: CASGLVAGDNYEQYF
v_call: TRBV5-1; j_call: TRBJ2-7; cdr3_aa: CASSLEWDSYEQYF
v_call: TRBV7-3; j_call: TRBJ2-7; cdr3_aa: CASSLTGGDSYEQYF
v_call: TRBV11-2; j_call: TRBJ2-7; cdr3_aa: CANSFIAGLGEQYF
v_call: TRBV20-1; j_call: TRBJ1-2; cdr3_aa: CSAEQGNYGYTF
v_call: TRBV20-1; j_call: TRBJ2-2; cdr3_aa: CSAIFTVTGELFF
v_call: TRBV5-1; j_call: TRBJ2-3; cdr3_aa: CASSFTQLQGESDTQYF
v_call: TRBV10-3; j_call: TRBJ2-6; cdr3_aa: CAIRPRGQSSGANVLTF
v_call: TRBV28; j_call: TRBJ2-5; cdr3_aa: CASSSIRPGRGQETQYF
v_call: TRBV2; j_call: TRBJ2-7; cdr3_aa: CASSGGLYEQYF
v_call: TRBV4-1; j_call: TRBJ2-1; cdr3_aa: CASSQVGGNEQFF
v_call: TRBV11-2; j_call: TRBJ2-5; cdr3_aa: CASSLDRGGSAQYF
v_call: TRBV4-1; j_call: TRBJ2-2; cdr3_aa: CASSSDTANTGELFF
v_call: TRBV25-1; j_call: TRBJ2-3; cdr3_aa: CASRHTTWGGSTDTQYF
v_call: TRBV5-5; j_call: TRBJ2-2; cdr3_aa: CASSWSTENTGELFF
v_call: TRBV6-5; j_call: TRBJ2-2; cdr3_aa: CASSYSTPGELFF
v_call: TRBV5-1; j_call: TRBJ1-1; cdr3_aa: CASSDYRGLNTEAFF
v_call: TRBV7-9; j_call: TRBJ2-7; cdr3_aa: CASSSQSGDRVYF
v_call: TRBV15; j_call: TRBJ1-4; cdr3_aa: CATSNDRRGEKLFF
v_call: TRBV9; j_call: TRBJ2-5; cdr3_aa: CASSPRQGLRETQYF
v_call: TRBV14; j_call: TRBJ1-4; cdr3_aa: CASSQVTGHTATNEKLFF
v_call: TRBV7-2; j_call: TRBJ2-1; cdr3_aa: CASSLRGFESHNEQFF
v_call: TRBV28; j_call: TRBJ2-7; cdr3_aa: CASSLVSPGQGFYEQYF
v_call: TRBV5-1; j_call: TRBJ2-2; cdr3_aa: CASSMTGQNTGELFF
v_call: TRBV10-3; j_call: TRBJ2-5; cdr3_aa: CAISDRASETQYF
v_call: TRBV5-1; j_call: TRBJ1-1; cdr3_aa: CASSRGPGRGGTEAFF
v_call: TRBV27; j_call: TRBJ2-7; cdr3_aa: CASSQWEGSGIEQYF
v_call: TRBV5-1; j_call: TRBJ2-2; cdr3_aa: CASSLVGLAVTGELFF
v_call: TRBV20-1; j_call: TRBJ1-1; cdr3_aa: CSAREPDMNTEAFF
v_call: TRBV5-1; j_call: TRBJ2-7; cdr3_aa: CASSTDRGYREQYF
v_call: TRBV5-1; j_call: TRBJ1-2; cdr3_aa: CASSADRDRYGYTF
v_call: TRBV20-1; j_call: TRBJ2-5; cdr3_aa: CSARDMRGGRQETQYF